The source of this TCR beta chain is a study of cytomegalovirus exposure and HLA in healthy donors. In the PCR, 60 Vbeta and 13 Jbeta primers were used. Assay: immunoSEQ multiplex PCR; the TCRdb copy retains only in-frame clones and omits some. This table has 120,000 to 150,000 clones, 76% appearing once. In germline, CDR1 is KGHSH, CDR2 LQKENI. V dropped 4 bases and J dropped 4; count of bases not matched to a gene: 6. This CDR3 contains 14 residues. The J gene is TRBJ1-2, the V gene TRBV18; 7 nucleotides line up with TRBD1. This TCR came from a man between 40 and 49 years old in good health and CMV-seronegative. Sequenced sample: PBMCs. For the CDR3, the DNA is TGTGCCAGCTCACTCCCGGGACAGAGCTATGGCTACACCTTC. It yields the protein CASSLPGQSYGYTF.